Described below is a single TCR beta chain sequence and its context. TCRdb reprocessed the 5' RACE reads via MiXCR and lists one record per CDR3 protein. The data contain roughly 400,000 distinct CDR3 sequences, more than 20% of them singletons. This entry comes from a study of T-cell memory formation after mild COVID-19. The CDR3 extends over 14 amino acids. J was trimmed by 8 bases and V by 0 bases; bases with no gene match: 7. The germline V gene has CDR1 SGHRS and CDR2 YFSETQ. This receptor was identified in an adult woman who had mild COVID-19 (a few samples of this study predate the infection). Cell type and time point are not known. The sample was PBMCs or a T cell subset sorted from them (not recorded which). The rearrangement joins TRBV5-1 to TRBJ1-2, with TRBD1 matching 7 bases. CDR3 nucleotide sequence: TGCGCCAGCAGCTTGGGCGAGGGGGCGAGGGGCTACACCTTC. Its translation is CASSLGEGARGYTF.